This entry features one T cell receptor (beta chain) sequence. These data come from a study of patients and donors after allogeneic stem cell transplantation. There are 12 residues in the CDR3. Per the germline V gene, CDR1 is DFQATT and CDR2 is SNEGSKA (reference sequence). Each CDR3 protein gets one entry after TCRdb re-called the RT-PCR reads with MiXCR. Among roughly 200,000 distinct CDR3 sequences listed, 35% to 50% were seen once. V usage is TRBV20-1 and J usage is TRBJ2-3; D might be TRBD1 (5 bases). This receptor was obtained from a human donor who was either an allogeneic HSCT recipient or a stem cell or donor lymphocyte infusion donor (not recorded which). It is not recorded whose cells these are; they may come from a transplant donor. The sample consisted of blood, either unsorted or a sorted T cell fraction (not recorded which). CDR3 region: CSRWGRVDTQYF. The CDR3 DNA follows: TGCTCACGGTGGGGCCGCGTTGATACGCAGTATTTT.